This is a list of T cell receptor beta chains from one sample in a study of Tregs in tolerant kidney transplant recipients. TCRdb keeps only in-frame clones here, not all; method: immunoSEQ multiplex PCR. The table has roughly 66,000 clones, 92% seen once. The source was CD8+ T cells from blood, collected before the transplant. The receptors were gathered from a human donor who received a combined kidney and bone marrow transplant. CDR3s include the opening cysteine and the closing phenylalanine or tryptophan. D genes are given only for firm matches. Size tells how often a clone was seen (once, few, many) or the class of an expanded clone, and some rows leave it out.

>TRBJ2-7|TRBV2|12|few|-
CASSPRYYEQYF
TGTGCCAGCAGTCCCCGGTACTACGAGCAGTACTTC
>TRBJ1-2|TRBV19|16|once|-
CASSIGSRGTNYGYTF
TGTGCCAGTAGTATAGGGTCCAGGGGAACTAACTATGGCTACACCTTC
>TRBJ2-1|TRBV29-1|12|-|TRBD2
CSWTSGYNEQFF
TGCAGCTGGACTAGCGGTTACAATGAGCAGTTCTTC
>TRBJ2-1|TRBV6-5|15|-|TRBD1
CASRETGDSYNEQFF
TGTGCCAGCAGAGAAACAGGGGACTCCTACAATGAGCAGTTCTTC
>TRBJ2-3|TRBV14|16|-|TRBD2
CASSQVGLAGTDTQYF
TGTGCCAGCAGCCAAGTCGGACTAGCGGGAACAGATACGCAGTATTTT
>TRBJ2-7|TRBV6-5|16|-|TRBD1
CASSYSWGQKNYEQYF
TGTGCCAGCAGTTACTCTTGGGGACAGAAAAACTACGAGCAGTACTTC
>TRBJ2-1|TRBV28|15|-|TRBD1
CASSPRQGSYNEQFF
TGTGCCAGCAGTCCCAGACAGGGATCCTACAATGAGCAGTTCTTC
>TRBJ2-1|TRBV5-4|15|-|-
CASSPLLASYNEQFF
TGTGCCAGCAGCCCATTGCTAGCCTCCTACAATGAGCAGTTCTTC
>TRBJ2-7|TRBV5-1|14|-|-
CASSLVLGADEQYF
TGCGCCAGCAGCTTGGTGCTGGGGGCGGACGAGCAGTACTTC
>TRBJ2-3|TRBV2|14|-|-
CASRGIAVGDTQYF
TGTGCCAGCAGGGGTATAGCAGTTGGAGATACGCAGTATTTT
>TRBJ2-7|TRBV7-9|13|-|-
CASSLQGQYEQYF
TGTGCCAGCAGCTTACAGGGTCAGTACGAGCAGTACTTC
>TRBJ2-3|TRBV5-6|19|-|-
CASSLGQADQLIYTDTQYF
TGTGCCAGCAGCTTGGGACAGGCAGACCAACTTATATACACAGATACGCAGTATTTT
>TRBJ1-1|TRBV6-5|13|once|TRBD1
CASSYGQVTEAFF
TGTGCCAGCAGTTACGGACAGGTCACTGAAGCTTTCTTT
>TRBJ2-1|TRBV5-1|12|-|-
CASSISRDEQFF
TGCGCCAGCAGCATTTCGCGGGATGAGCAGTTCTTC
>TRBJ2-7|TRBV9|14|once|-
CASSVESGSYEQYF
TGTGCCAGCAGCGTAGAATCCGGGTCCTACGAGCAGTACTTC
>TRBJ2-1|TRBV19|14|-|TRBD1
CASNWGQGGNEQFF
TGTGCCAGTAATTGGGGACAGGGGGGTAATGAGCAGTTCTTC
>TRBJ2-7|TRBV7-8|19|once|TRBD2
CASSQGLAGDSRSSYEQYF
TGTGCCAGCAGCCAGGGACTAGCGGGAGATAGTAGGAGCTCCTACGAGCAGTACTTC
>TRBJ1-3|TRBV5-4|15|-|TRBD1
CASSSQTGPGNAIYF
TGTGCCAGCAGCTCTCAGACAGGGCCCGGAAACGCCATATATTTT
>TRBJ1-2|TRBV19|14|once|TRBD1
CASSTDRVLDGYTF
TGTGCCAGTAGTACGGACAGGGTTCTTGATGGCTACACCTTC
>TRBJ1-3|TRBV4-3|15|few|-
CASSQDGGRRNTIYF
TGCGCCAGCAGCCAAGATGGTGGCAGGAGAAACACCATATATTTT
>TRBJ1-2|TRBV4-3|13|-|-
CASSLLGVDGYTF
TGCGCCAGCAGCCTTCTCGGGGTGGATGGCTACACCTTC
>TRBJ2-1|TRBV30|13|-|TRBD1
CAESETGTNEQFF
TGTGCCGAGTCCGAGACAGGGACGAATGAGCAGTTCTTC
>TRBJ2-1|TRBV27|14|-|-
CASRRPSSYNEQFF
TGTGCCAGCAGGCGGCCAAGCTCCTACAATGAGCAGTTCTTC
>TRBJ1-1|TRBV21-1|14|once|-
CASGRTAGNTEAFF
TGTGCCAGCGGTAGGACAGCCGGGAACACTGAAGCTTTCTTT
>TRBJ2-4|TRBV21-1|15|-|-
CASSLLGHPKNIQYF
TGTGCCAGCAGCTTGCTAGGCCATCCCAAAAACATTCAGTACTTC
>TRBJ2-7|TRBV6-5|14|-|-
CASSYFQGTYEQYF
TGTGCCAGCAGTTACTTTCAGGGCACCTACGAGCAGTACTTC
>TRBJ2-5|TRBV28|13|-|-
CASRDRTQETQYF
TGTGCCAGCCGAGACAGGACCCAAGAGACCCAGTACTTC
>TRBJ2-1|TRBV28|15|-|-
CASRATGTRRNEQFF
TGTGCCAGCAGGGCAACCGGGACAAGGCGCAATGAGCAGTTCTTC
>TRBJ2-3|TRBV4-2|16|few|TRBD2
CASSQDGSGGADTQYF
TGTGCCAGCAGCCAAGATGGTAGCGGGGGGGCAGATACGCAGTATTTT
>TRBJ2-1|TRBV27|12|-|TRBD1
CASSSLDRGLFF
TGTGCCAGCAGTTCCCTCGACAGGGGTCTGTTCTTC
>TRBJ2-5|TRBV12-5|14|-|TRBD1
CASAEQGGRETQYF
TGTGCTAGTGCCGAACAGGGGGGAAGAGAGACCCAGTACTTC
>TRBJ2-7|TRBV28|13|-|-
CASSSRDTYEQYF
TGTGCCAGCAGTTCCCGGGACACCTACGAGCAGTACTTC
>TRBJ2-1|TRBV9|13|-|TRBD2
CASSRGSTAEQFF
TGTGCCAGCAGCCGCGGGAGTACGGCTGAGCAGTTCTTC
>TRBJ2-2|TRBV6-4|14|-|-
CASSDSGETGELFF
TGTGCCAGCAGTGACTCAGGGGAAACCGGGGAGCTGTTTTTT
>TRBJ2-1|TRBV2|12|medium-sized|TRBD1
CASSSGTVEQFF
TGTGCCAGCAGTTCGGGGACAGTTGAGCAGTTCTTC
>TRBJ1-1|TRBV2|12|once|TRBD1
CASSEGQPEAFF
TGTGCCAGCAGTGAGGGACAGCCTGAAGCTTTCTTT
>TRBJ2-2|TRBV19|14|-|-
CASSPGLNTGELFF
TGTGCCAGTAGTCCGGGACTTAACACCGGGGAGCTGTTTTTT
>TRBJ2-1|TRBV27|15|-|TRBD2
CASSSLAGGYNEQFF
TGTGCCAGCAGTTCACTAGCGGGGGGGTACAATGAGCAGTTCTTC
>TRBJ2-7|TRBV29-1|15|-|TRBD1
CSVDPGQGTNYEQYF
TGCAGCGTTGACCCGGGACAGGGCACAAATTACGAGCAGTACTTC
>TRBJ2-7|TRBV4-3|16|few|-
CASSQGMGDNAYEQYF
TGCGCCAGCAGCCAAGGAATGGGGGACAATGCCTACGAGCAGTACTTC